This T cell receptor beta chain originates from a study of T cells in Graves' hyperthyroidism and ophthalmopathy. Overall study: Prior to any treatment, at the point of initial diagnosis, peripheral blood was collected.

Template material for amplifying TCR beta CDR3 regions consisted of RNA transcripts. The HTBI primer set was used in a first-round RT-PCR of the TCR CDR3. TCRdb ran MiXCR on the multiplex PCR reads and lists one entry per CDR3 protein. This table has under 750,000 distinct CDR3 sequences, around 20% appearing once. This clonotype was seen ten or more times. With 7 bases removed from V and 4 bases from J, the gap between germline ends came to 18 bases. Germline CDR1 reads SNHLY; CDR2 reads FYNNEI. The CDR3 has 15 residues. Patients were excluded for uncontrolled infection, other autoimmune disease, pregnancy or lactation.

The specimen sequenced was blood. The chain couples TRBV2 to TRBJ2-3, with D tentatively TRBD1 or TRBD2 (7 bases each). The sequence came from a woman between 50 and 59 years old with Graves' hyperthyroidism that later progressed to Graves' ophthalmopathy. CDR3 sequence (DNA): TGTGCCAGCACCCTGGGAGGGGGCCCTTCAGATACGCAGTATTTT. Amino acid sequence: CASTLGGGPSDTQYF.